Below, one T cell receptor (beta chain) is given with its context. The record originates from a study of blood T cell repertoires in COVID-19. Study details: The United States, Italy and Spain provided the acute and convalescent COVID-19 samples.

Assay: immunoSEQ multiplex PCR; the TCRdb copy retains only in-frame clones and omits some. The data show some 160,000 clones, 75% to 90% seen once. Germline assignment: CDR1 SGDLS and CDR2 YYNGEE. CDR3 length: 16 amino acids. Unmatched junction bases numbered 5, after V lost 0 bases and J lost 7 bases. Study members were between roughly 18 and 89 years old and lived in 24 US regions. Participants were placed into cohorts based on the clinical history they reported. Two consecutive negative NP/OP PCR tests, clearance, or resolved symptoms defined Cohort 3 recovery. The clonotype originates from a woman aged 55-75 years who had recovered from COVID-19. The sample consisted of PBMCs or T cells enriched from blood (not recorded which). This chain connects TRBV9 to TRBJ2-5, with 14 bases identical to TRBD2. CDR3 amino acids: CASSVGTSGGQGTQYF. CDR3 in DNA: TGTGCCAGCAGCGTAGGGACTAGCGGGGGGCAGGGGACCCAGTACTTC.